This record covers a single TCR beta chain. In its sample, this clonotype was seen many times. Its specific antigen is unknown. Base-call qualities are not available, and no considerably larger clone is one nucleotide away. This entry is derived from a study of T-cell memory formation after mild COVID-19 (dated by TCRdb to the early 2020s). Regarding the complete study: TCR sequence clusters from the two donors were largely donor specific. T-cell clones expanding and contracting after mild COVID-19 in two donors were tracked by longitudinal TCRalpha and TCRbeta repertoire sequencing. Two young, previously healthy adult volunteers, one female and one male, were included in the cohort. Overall study outcomes, separate from this receptor: The study included only a couple of mild cases, and larger cohorts that include severe cases with pre-infection samples were judged to be necessary. The second-wave clones that peaked on day 37 were not confirmed to be SARS-CoV-2 specific. Some responding clones were found in pre-infection memory, which suggests that pre-existing cross-reactive memory T cells took part in the SARS-CoV-2 response. Clones that contracted from day 15 to 85 showed balanced CD4/CD8 phenotypes, whereas a second wave of clones that expanded from day 15 to 37 leaned towards CD4+. Contracting CD4+ clones were found mainly in CM and EM memory subsets, while CD8+ clones were enriched in EMRA.

The germline V gene sets CDR1 to SGHVS and CDR2 to FNYEAQ. The junction shows trimming of 4 bases on V and 5 bases on J, plus 14 bases between the germline ends. The CDR3 measures 15 amino acids from cysteine to phenylalanine. Of all the DNA, just the CDR3 is kept, 45 bases in frame from base 1. PBMCs were isolated by Ficoll-Paque density gradient centrifugation. The reads were generated on an Illumina NovaSeq 6000. TCRalpha and TCRbeta cDNA libraries were built by 5'RACE with constant-segment primers, adding sample barcodes and unique molecular identifiers. RNA was extracted from every sample with Trizol reagent. Libraries were amplified in two PCR steps, with a second sample barcode and Illumina TruSeq adapters added in the second step. Sequencing of the libraries was done on an Illumina NovaSeq, producing 2 x 150 bp paired-end reads. Regarding the original processing steps: The reads were demultiplexed and collapsed into UMI-guided consensus sequences using migec v1.2.7. With mixcr v2.1.11, UMI consensuses were aligned to TRA and TRB V and J templates and assembled into clonotypes. A clonotype was counted as expanded or contracted only if both edgeR and NoisET called the change significant, with noise models trained on biological replicates. edgeR calls used a false discovery rate-adjusted p below 0.01 and a log2 fold-change threshold of 1. As an exploratory analysis of dynamics, max-normalized trajectories of the 1000 most abundant clonotypes were examined with PCA combined with hierarchical clustering. The CD4 or CD8 phenotype of responding clones was assigned using the separately sequenced CD4+ and CD8+ repertoires. Starting from the raw public reads, TCRdb applied fastp trimming at Q25, assembled clones with MiXCR and retained in-frame beta chains. Under each unique CDR3 protein, matching rows form one entry showing the most common genes and DNA. The V and J calls shown here were made by TCRdb, not taken from the authors' results. For this sample the table gives about 400,000 distinct CDR3 sequences, of which roughly 17% were detected only once. The ten biggest clones cover roughly 21% of the sample.

The sequenced material came from PBMCs or a T cell subset sorted from them (not recorded which). The receptor chain draws on TRBV7-6 and TRBJ1-4; perhaps TRBD1 is the D gene, with 6 bases matching. This clonotype was sampled from a man aged 18 to 29 who had mild COVID-19 (a few samples of this study predate the infection). The sample titles of this study are shuffled in the database, so cell type and time point are left out; the donor was told from shared clones. The base sequence is TGTGCCAGCAGCTCCTCAGACAGGCTGAATGAAAAACTGTTTTTT. Translated, it reads CASSSSDRLNEKLFF. With the rest looked up from the reference TRBV7-6 and TRBJ1-4 genes rather than sequenced, the full variable domain is GAGVSQSPRYKVTKRGQDVALRCDPISGHVSLYWYRQALGQGPEFLTYFNYEAQQDKSGLPNDRFSAERPEGSISTLTIQRTEQRDSAMYRCASSSSDRLNEKLFFGSGTQLSVL.